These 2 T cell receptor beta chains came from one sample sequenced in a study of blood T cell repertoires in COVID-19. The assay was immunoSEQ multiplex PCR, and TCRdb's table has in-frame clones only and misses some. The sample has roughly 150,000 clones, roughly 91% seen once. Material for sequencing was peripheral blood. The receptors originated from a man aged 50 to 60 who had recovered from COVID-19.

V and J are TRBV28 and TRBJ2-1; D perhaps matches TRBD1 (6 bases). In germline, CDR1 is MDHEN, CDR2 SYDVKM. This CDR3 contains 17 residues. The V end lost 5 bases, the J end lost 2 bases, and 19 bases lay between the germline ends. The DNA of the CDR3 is TGTGCCAGCAGTCCCCCTACCGGGGCAGGGGCCTACAATGAGCAGTTCTTC. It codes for CASSPPTGAGAYNEQFF.

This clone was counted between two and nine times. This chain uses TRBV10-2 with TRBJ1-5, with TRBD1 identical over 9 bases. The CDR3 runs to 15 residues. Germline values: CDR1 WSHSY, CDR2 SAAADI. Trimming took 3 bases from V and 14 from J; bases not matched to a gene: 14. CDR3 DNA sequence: TGCGCCAGCAGTGACTTCACAGGGGGCTCCGGGTTTAAGCATTTT. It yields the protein CASSDFTGGSGFKHF.